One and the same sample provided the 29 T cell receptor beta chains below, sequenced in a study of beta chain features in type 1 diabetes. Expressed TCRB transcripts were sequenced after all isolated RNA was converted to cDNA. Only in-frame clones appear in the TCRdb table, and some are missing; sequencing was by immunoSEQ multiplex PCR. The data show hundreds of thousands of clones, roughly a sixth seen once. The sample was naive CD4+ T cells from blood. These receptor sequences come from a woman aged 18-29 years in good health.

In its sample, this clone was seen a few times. CDR3 sequence reads: CASSLTHSPRGETQYF. CDR3 bases: TGTGCCAGCAGCTTAACGCACAGCCCTAGGGGGGAGACCCAGTACTTC. The rearrangement joins TRBV7-3 to TRBJ2-5, with D possibly TRBD1 on 6 matching bases. This CDR3 has 16 residues. CDR1 and CDR2 (germline): SGHTA, FQGTGA. V dropped 0 bases and J dropped 5 bases, with 16 bases sitting between them.

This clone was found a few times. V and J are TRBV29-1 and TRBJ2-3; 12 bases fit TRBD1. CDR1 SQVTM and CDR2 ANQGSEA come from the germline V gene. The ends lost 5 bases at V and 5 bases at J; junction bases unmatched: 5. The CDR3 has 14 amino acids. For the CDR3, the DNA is TGCAGCGTTTCCGGGACAGGGGGCTTAGATACGCAGTATTTT. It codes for CSVSGTGGLDTQYF.

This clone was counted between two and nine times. The CDR3 is CASSLGQPHTEAFF. The CDR3 DNA is TGTGCCAGCAGCTTAGGTCAGCCCCACACTGAAGCTTTCTTT. J is TRBJ1-1 and V is TRBV13; D not resolved. The CDR3 extends over 14 amino acids. V was trimmed by 0 bases and J by 3 bases, leaving 8 bases between them. Germline values: CDR1 PRHDT, CDR2 FYEKMQ (reference sequence).

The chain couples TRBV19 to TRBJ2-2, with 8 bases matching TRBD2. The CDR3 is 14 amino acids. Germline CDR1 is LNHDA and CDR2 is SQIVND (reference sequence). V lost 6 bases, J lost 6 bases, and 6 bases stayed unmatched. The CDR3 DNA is TGTGCCAGTAGGGGACTAGGAGCCTCCGGGGAGCTGTTTTTT. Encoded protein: CASRGLGASGELFF.

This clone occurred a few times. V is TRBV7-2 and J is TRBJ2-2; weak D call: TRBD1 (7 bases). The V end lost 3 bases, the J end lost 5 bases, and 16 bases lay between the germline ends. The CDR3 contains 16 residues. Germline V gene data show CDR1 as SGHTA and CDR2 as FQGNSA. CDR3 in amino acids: CASSFLQGGRTGELFF. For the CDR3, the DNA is TGTGCCAGCAGCTTTCTCCAGGGGGGACGGACCGGGGAGCTGTTTTTT.

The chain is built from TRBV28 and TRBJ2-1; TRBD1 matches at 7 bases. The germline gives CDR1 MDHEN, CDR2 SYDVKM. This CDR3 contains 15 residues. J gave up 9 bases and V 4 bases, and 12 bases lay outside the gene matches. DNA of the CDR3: TGTGCCAGCAGTTCAGGGGGACAGAGTAGGGGTGAGCAGTTCTTC. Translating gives CASSSGGQSRGEQFF.

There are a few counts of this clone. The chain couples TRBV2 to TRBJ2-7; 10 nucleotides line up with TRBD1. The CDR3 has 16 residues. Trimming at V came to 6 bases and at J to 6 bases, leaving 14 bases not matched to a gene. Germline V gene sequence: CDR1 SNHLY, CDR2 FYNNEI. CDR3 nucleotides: TGTGCCAGCAGCTCGGGACAGGGGAGAGGTATGGGCGAGCAGTACTTC. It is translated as CASSSGQGRGMGEQYF.

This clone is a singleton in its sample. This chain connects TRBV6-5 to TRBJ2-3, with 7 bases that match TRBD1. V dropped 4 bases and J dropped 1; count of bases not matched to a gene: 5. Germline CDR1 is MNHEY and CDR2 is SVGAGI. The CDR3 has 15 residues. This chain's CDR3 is CASSWRTGGTDTQYF. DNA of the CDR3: TGTGCCAGCAGTTGGCGGACAGGAGGCACAGATACGCAGTATTTT.

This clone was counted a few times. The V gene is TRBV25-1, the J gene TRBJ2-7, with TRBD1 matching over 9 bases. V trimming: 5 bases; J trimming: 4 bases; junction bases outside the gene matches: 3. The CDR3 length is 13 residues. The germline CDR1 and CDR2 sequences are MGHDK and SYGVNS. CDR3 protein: CASSSTGGYEQYF. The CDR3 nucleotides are TGTGCCAGCAGTTCGACAGGGGGTTACGAGCAGTACTTC.

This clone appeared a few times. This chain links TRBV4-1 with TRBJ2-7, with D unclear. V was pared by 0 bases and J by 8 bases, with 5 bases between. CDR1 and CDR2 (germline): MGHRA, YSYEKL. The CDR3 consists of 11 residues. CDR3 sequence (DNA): TGCGCCAGCAGCCAAGAACGGAAGCAGTACTTC. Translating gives CASSQERKQYF.

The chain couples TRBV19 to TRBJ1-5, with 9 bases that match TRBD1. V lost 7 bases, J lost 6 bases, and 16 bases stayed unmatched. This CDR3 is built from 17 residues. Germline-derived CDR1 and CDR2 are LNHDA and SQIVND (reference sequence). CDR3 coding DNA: TGTGCCAGTAACTCCATAGCCACAGGGGGCAGTAGTCAGCCCCAGCATTTT. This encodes CASNSIATGGSSQPQHF.

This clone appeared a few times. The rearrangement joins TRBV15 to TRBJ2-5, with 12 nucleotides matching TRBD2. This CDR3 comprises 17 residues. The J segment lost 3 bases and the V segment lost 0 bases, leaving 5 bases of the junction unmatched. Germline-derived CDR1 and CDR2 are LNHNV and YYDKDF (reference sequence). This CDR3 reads CATSRETRLAGEETQYF. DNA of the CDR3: TGTGCCACCAGCAGAGAAACCCGACTAGCGGGGGAAGAGACCCAGTACTTC.

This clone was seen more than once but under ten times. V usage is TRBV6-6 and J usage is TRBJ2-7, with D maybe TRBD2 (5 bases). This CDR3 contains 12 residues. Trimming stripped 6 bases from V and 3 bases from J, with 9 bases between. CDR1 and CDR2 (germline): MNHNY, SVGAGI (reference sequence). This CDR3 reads CASSTRGYEQYF. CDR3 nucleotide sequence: TGTGCCAGCAGCACCCGGGGCTACGAGCAGTACTTC.

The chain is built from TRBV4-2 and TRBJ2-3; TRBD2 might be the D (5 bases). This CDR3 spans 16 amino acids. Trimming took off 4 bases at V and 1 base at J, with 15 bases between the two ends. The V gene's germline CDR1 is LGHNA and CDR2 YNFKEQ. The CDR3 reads CASSRSRAQGTDTQYF. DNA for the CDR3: TGTGCCAGCAGCCGATCGAGGGCGCAGGGCACAGATACGCAGTATTTT.

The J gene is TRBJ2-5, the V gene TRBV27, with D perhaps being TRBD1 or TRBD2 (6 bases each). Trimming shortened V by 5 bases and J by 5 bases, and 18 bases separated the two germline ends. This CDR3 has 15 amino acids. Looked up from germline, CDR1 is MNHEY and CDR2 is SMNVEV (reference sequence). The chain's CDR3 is CASSLGAAGRETQYF. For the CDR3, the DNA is TGTGCCAGCAGTCTGGGGGCGGCGGGAAGGGAGACCCAGTACTTC.

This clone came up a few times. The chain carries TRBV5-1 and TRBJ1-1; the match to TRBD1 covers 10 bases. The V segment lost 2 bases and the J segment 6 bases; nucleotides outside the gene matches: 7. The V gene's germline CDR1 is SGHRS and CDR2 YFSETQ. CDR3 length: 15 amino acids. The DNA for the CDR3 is TGCGCCAGCAGCTTCAAGACAGGGGGCATATCTGAAGCTTTCTTT. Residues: CASSFKTGGISEAFF.

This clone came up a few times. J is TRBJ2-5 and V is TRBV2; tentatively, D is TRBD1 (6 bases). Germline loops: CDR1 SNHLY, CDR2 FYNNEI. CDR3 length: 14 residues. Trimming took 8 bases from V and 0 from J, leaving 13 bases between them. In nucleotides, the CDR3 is TGTGCCAGCGGCTATACAGGGTACCAAGAGACCCAGTACTTC. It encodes CASGYTGYQETQYF.

CDR3 region: CASSELDEQYF. Here the CDR3 DNA reads TGTGCCAGCAGTGAACTCGACGAGCAGTACTTC. The chain couples TRBV2 to TRBJ2-7; D is ambiguous. CDR1 is SNHLY, CDR2 FYNNEI, per germline. The CDR3 loop spans 11 amino acids. V lost 2 bases, J lost 5 bases, and 4 bases lay in between.

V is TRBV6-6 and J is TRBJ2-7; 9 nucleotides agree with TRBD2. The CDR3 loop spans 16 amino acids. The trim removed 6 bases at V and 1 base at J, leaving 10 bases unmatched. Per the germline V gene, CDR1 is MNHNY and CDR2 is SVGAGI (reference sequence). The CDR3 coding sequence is TGTGCCAGCAGAGCGGGAGGTAGGGGTCAATCCTACGAGCAGTACTTC. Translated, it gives CASRAGGRGQSYEQYF.

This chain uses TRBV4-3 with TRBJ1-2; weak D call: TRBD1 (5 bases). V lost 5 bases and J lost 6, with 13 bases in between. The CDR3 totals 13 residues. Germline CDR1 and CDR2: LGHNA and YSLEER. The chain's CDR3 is CASSYSGSNGYTF. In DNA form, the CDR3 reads TGCGCCAGCAGCTATTCAGGGTCGAATGGCTACACCTTC.

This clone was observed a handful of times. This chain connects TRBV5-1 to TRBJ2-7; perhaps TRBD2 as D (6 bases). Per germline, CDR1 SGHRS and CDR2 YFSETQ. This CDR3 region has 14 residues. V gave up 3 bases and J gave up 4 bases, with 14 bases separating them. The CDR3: CASSSGTGIYEQYF. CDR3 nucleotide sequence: TGCGCCAGCAGCTCAGGGACTGGCATATACGAGCAGTACTTC.

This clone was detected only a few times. The CDR3 loop is CASSHSGTPDTQYF. The CDR3 DNA reads TGTGCCAGCAGCCATTCCGGGACTCCGGATACGCAGTATTTT. The chain couples TRBV4-2 to TRBJ2-3; TRBD2 is a possible D gene (6 bases). V lost 3 bases to trimming and J lost 6 bases, with 13 bases between them. CDR1 is LGHNA and CDR2 is YNFKEQ in the germline V gene. This CDR3 has 14 residues.

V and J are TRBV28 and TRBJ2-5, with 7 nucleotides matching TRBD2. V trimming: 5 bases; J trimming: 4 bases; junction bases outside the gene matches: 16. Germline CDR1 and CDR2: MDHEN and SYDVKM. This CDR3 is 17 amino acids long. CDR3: CASSGRRTSKGVETQYF. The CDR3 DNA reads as TGTGCCAGCAGTGGACGACGGACTAGTAAAGGGGTAGAGACCCAGTACTTC. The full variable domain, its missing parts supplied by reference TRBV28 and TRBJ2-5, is DVKVTQSSRYLVKRTGEKVFLECVQDMDHENMFWYRQDPGLGLRLIYFSYDVKMKEKGDIPEGYSVSREKKERFSLILESASTNQTSMYLCASSGRRTSKGVETQYFGPGTRLLVL.

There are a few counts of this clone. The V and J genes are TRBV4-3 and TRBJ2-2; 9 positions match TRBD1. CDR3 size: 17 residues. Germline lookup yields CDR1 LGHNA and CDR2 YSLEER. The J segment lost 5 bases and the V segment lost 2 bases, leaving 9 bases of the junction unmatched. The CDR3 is CASSQRPGQGRTGELFF. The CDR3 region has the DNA TGCGCCAGCAGCCAACGCCCGGGACAGGGTAGGACCGGGGAGCTGTTTTTT.

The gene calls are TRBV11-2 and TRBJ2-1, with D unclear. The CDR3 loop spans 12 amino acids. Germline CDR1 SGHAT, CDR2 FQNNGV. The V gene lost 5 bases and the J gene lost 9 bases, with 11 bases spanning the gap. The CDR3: CASSRRRSEQFF. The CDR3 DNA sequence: TGTGCCAGCAGCAGACGCAGGAGTGAGCAGTTCTTC.

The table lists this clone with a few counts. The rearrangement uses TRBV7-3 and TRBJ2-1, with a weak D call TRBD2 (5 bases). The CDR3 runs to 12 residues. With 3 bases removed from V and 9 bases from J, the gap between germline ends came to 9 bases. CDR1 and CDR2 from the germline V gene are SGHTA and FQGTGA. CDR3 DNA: TGTGCCAGCAGCTTCGACGGACTTGAGCAGTTCTTC. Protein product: CASSFDGLEQFF. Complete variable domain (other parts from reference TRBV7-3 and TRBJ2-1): GAGVSQTPSNKVTEKGKYVELRCDPISGHTALYWYRQSLGQGPEFLIYFQGTGAADDSGLPNDRFFAVRPEGSVSTLKIQRTERGDSAVYLCASSFDGLEQFFGPGTRLTVL.

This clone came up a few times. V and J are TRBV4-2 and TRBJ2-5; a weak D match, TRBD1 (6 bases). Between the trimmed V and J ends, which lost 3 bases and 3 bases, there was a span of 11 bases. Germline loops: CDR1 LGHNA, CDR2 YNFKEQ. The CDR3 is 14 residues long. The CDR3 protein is CASSQTGQKETQYF. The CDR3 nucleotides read TGTGCCAGCAGCCAGACAGGACAGAAAGAGACCCAGTACTTC.

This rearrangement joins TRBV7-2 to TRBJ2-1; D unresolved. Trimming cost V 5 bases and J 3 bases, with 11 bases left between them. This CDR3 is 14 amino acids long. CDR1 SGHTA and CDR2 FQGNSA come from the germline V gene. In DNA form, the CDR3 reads TGTGCCAGCAGCCCACTCGCGGTCTACAATGAGCAGTTCTTC. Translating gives CASSPLAVYNEQFF.

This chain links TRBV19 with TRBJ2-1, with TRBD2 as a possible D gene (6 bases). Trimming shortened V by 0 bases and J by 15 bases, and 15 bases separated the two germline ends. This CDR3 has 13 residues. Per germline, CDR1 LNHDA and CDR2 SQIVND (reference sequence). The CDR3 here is CASSIDAQGGAFF. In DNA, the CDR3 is TGTGCCAGTAGTATAGACGCCCAGGGAGGTGCGTTCTTC. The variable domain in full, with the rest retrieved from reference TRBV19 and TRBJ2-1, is DGGITQSPKYLFRKEGQNVTLSCEQNLNHDAMYWYRQDPGQGLRLIYYSQIVNDFQKGDIAEGYSVSREKKESFPLTVTSAQKNPTAFYLCASSIDAQGGAFFGPGTRLTVL.